These 14 T cell receptor beta chains were sequenced from one sample in a study of control samples from healthy donors and cancer patients. Measured with immunoSEQ multiplex PCR; TCRdb has only the in-frame clones, and not every one. Of about 51,000 clones listed, approximately 89% are singletons. Sequencing was performed on PBMCs. The receptors come from a man aged 35 to 55 with colorectal cancer.

The genes are TRBV5-4 and TRBJ1-1; tentatively, D is TRBD1 (6 bases). V was trimmed by 3 bases and J by 0 bases, leaving 15 bases between them. Germline V gives CDR1 SGHNT, CDR2 YYREEE (reference sequence). This CDR3 region has 16 residues. The CDR3 loop is CASSSKGGTMNTEAFF. The CDR3 DNA sequence: TGTGCCAGCAGCTCCAAGGGGGGGACCATGAACACTGAAGCTTTCTTT.

The chain is built from TRBV6-1 and TRBJ1-2, with a possible D match to TRBD1 (5 bases). Germline assignment: CDR1 MNHNS and CDR2 SASEGT. The CDR3 runs 14 residues. Trimming removed 3 bases from V and 3 bases from J, with 11 bases in between. This CDR3 reads CASSDSREDYGYTF. CDR3 in DNA: TGTGCCAGCAGTGATTCCAGGGAAGACTATGGCTACACCTTC.

The V gene is TRBV5-1, the J gene TRBJ1-1; D possibly corresponds to TRBD1 (5 bases). Germline V gives CDR1 SGHRS, CDR2 YFSETQ. The CDR3 covers 13 residues. Trimming left V 7 bases short and J 3 bases short, with 13 bases between. CDR3 sequence (DNA): TGCGCCAGCCGCTGGCAGGGAGACACTGAAGCTTTCTTT. Protein sequence: CASRWQGDTEAFF.

This clone appeared once. This chain links TRBV19 with TRBJ1-2; the D gene is possibly TRBD1 (6 bases). CDR1 and CDR2 (germline): LNHDA, SQIVND (reference sequence). This CDR3 has 15 residues. V was cut by 2 bases and J by 6 bases, with 16 bases left in between. The CDR3 DNA is TGTGCCAGTAGTATATACGCGGGGGGCGCAAATGGCTACACCTTC. Amino acid sequence: CASSIYAGGANGYTF. Full variable domain (rest looked up from reference TRBV19 and TRBJ1-2): DGGITQSPKYLFRKEGQNVTLSCEQNLNHDAMYWYRQDPGQGLRLIYYSQIVNDFQKGDIAEGYSVSREKKESFPLTVTSAQKNPTAFYLCASSIYAGGANGYTFGSGTRLTVV.

Comment on this clone: Sequence at one end of the junction differs from germline and may be a read error. The CDR3 nucleotides are TGTGCCTGCAGACAGGCTAGCACAGATACGCAGTATTTT. It yields the protein CACRQASTDTQYF. This rearrangement joins TRBV12-3 or TRBV12-4 to TRBJ2-3; the D gene is possibly TRBD1 (6 bases). The length of the CDR3 is 13 residues.

The chain has TRBV5-5 and TRBJ1-2, with D maybe TRBD1 (6 bases). The V gene's germline CDR1 is SGHKS and CDR2 YYEKEE (reference sequence). This CDR3 spans 14 amino acids. Trimming stripped 1 base from V and 2 bases from J, with 9 bases between. DNA for the CDR3: TGTGCCAGCAGCTTGACCCAGGGGAACTATGGCTACACCTTC. It yields the protein CASSLTQGNYGYTF. Drawing the rest from reference TRBV5-5 and TRBJ1-2, the complete variable domain is DAGVTQSPTHLIKTRGQQVTLRCSPISGHKSVSWYQQVLGQGPQFIFQYYEKEERGRGNFPDRFSARQFPNYSSELNVNALLLGDSALYLCASSLTQGNYGYTFGSGTRLTVV.

The chain carries TRBV6-5 and TRBJ2-3; possibly TRBD1 for D (6 bases). CDR3 length equals 14 residues. The V end was cut by 4 bases, the J end by 4 bases, with 12 bases between. Germline lookup yields CDR1 MNHEY and CDR2 SVGAGI. In DNA form, the CDR3 reads TGTGCCAGCAGTTGGGGGCGGCGGGCAGATACGCAGTATTTT. It is translated as CASSWGRRADTQYF.

This sequence joins TRBV6-1 and TRBJ2-1, with D hard to call. The V gene's germline CDR1 is MNHNS and CDR2 SASEGT. CDR3 length: 14 residues. Trimming stripped 3 bases from V and 0 bases from J, with 6 bases between. The CDR3, as DNA: TGTGCCAGCAGTGACCAAGGCTCCTACAATGAGCAGTTCTTC. Translation gives CASSDQGSYNEQFF.

V gene TRBV27 combines with J gene TRBJ1-4; D is unclear. Germline CDR1 is MNHEY and CDR2 is SMNVEV (reference sequence). The length of the CDR3 is 16 residues. Trimming pared 5 bases from V and 2 bases from J, leaving 15 bases between. The CDR3, as DNA: TGTGCCAGCAGTCCCCTGGGCTTGCCTACTAATGAAAAACTGTTTTTT. It is translated as CASSPLGLPTNEKLFF.

V and J are TRBV27 and TRBJ2-5; 7 bases are a match to TRBD2. V was pared by 3 bases and J by 1 base, with 2 bases of the junction left unmatched. Germline values: CDR1 MNHEY, CDR2 SMNVEV (reference sequence). CDR3 length equals 14 residues. CDR3 nucleotides: TGTGCCAGCAGTTTCGCTAGCGGCCAAGAGACCCAGTACTTC. Its protein is CASSFASGQETQYF.

A word on this clone: Other DNA sequences of this sample code for an identical CDR3. V is TRBV19 and J is TRBJ2-7, with no clear D. Germline lookup yields CDR1 LNHDA and CDR2 SQIVND (reference sequence). This CDR3 has 11 residues. V lost 5 bases and J lost 5, with 7 bases in between. The CDR3 nucleotides read TGTGCCAGTAGTTCCACTCACGAGCAGTACTTC. Its translation: CASSSTHEQYF.

The chain carries TRBV7-6 and TRBJ2-7, with 12 bases fitting TRBD2. CDR1 SGHVS and CDR2 FNYEAQ come from the germline V gene. The junction had 2 bases not matched to a gene; V was cut back by 1 base and J by 1 base. This CDR3 is 16 amino acids long. The CDR3 bases are TGTGCCAGCAGCTTAGGACTAGCGGGAGTATCCTACGAGCAGTACTTC. Protein: CASSLGLAGVSYEQYF.

The chain carries TRBV5-1 and TRBJ2-7, with D possibly TRBD2 on 7 matching bases. The V end lost 4 bases, the J end lost 0 bases, and 17 bases lay between the germline ends. The CDR3 is 16 amino acids. Germline V CDR1 and CDR2: SGHRS, YFSETQ. The CDR3, as DNA: TGCGCCAGCAGCCTGGGGGGGACATCGGTCTCCTACGAGCAGTACTTC. Protein product: CASSLGGTSVSYEQYF.

The genes are TRBV11-3 and TRBJ2-7, with 8 bases fitting TRBD2. Trimming at V came to 5 bases and at J to 6 bases, leaving 9 bases not matched to a gene. The CDR3 is 14 amino acids. CDR1 is SGHNT, CDR2 YENEEA, per germline. The CDR3 here is CASSPMGLEFEQYF. The CDR3 DNA sequence: TGTGCCAGCAGCCCGATGGGACTAGAGTTCGAGCAGTACTTC. Based on the CDR3 plus reference TRBV11-3 and TRBJ2-7, the full variable domain is EAGVVQSPRYKIIEKKQPVAFWCNPISGHNTLYWYLQNLGQGPELLIRYENEEAVDDSQLPKDRFSAERLKGVDSTLKIQPAELGDSAVYLCASSPMGLEFEQYFGPGTRLTVT.